This T cell receptor (beta chain) was sequenced during a study of blood T cell repertoires in COVID-19. All enrollees were about 18 to 90 years old and from 20 to 30 US areas. Germline CDR1 and CDR2: MNHEY and SMNVEV (reference sequence). The CDR3 runs 12 residues. The V and J ends lost 4 bases and 8 bases respectively, with 11 bases between them. Authors' processing steps: Reference gene primers were amplified, and this amplification served to estimate nucleated cell counts. Profiling relied on immunoSEQ multiplex PCR, and the TCRdb table lists in-frame clones only, not all of them. Clone size and V and J calls were adopted from that table, with D and trimming inferred from the DNA. The sample records approximately 270,000 clones, roughly 85% being singletons.

The chain joins TRBV27 to TRBJ1-2, with D possibly being TRBD1 (6 bases). The source material was PBMCs or T cells enriched from blood (not recorded which). This receptor was taken from a woman in her twenties or thirties who had recovered from COVID-19. In nucleotides, the CDR3 is TGTGCCAGCAGTTCAGGGGTGAACGGCTACACCTTC. This translates into CASSSGVNGYTF.